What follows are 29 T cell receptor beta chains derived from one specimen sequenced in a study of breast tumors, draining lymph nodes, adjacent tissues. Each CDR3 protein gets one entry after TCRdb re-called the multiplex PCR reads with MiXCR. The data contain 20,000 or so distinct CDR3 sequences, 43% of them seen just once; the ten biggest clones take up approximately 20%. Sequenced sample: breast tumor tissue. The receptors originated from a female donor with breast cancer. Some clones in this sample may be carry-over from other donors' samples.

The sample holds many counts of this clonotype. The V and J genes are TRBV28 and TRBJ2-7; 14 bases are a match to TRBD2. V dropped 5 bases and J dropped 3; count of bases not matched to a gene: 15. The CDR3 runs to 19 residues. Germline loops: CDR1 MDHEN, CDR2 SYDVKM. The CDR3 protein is CASSLTTGLAGVPFYEQYF. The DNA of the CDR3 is TGTGCCAGCAGTCTGACAACGGGACTAGCGGGGGTGCCATTCTACGAGCAGTACTTC.

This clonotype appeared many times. CDR3 bases: TGTGCCAGCAGTTTCCGGACTAGCGGGAGTAACGAGCAGTACTTC. Translated: CASSFRTSGSNEQYF. This chain links TRBV12-3 or TRBV12-4 with TRBJ2-7, with 13 bases that match TRBD2. V lost 3 bases to trimming and J lost 5 bases; unmatched junction nucleotides: 4. The CDR3 covers 15 residues.

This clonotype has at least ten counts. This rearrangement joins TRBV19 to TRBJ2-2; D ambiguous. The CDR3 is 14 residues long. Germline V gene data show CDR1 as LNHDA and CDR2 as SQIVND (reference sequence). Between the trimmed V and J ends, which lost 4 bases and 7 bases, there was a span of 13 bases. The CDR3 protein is CASSTGSTSGELFF. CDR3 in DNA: TGTGCCAGTAGTACGGGCTCCACCAGCGGGGAGCTGTTTTTT.

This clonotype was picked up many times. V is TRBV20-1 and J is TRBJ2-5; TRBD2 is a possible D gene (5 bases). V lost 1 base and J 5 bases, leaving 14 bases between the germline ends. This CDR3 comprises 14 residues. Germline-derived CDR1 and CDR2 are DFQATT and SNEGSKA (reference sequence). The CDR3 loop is CSARGVGVVETQYF. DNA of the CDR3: TGCAGTGCTAGAGGGGTGGGAGTTGTTGAGACCCAGTACTTC.

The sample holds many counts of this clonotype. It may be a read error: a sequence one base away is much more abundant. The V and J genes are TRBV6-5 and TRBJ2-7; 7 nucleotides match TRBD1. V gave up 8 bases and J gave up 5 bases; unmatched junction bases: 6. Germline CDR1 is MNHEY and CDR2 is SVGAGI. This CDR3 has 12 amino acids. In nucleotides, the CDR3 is TGTGCCAGCGGGCACAGGGGACACGAGCAGTACTTC. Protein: CASGHRGHEQYF.

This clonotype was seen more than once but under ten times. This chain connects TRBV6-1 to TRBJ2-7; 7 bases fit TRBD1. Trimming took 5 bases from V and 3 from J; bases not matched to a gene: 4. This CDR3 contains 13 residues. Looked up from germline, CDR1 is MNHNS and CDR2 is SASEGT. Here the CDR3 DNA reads TGTGCCAGCAGTAGACAGGGAAGCTACGAGCAGTACGTC. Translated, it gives CASSRQGSYEQYV.

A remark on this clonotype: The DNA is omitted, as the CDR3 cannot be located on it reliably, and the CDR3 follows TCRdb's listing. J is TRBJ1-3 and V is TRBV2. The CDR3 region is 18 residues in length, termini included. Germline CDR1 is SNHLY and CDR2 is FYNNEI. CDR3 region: CASGRPYEQYFGPGTIYF.

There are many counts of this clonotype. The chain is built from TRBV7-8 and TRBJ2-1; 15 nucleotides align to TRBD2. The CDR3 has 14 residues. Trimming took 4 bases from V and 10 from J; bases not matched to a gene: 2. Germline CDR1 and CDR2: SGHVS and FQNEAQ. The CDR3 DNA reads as TGTGCCAGCAGCTCGGGACTAGCGGGAGGAGAGCAGTTCTTC. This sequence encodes CASSSGLAGGEQFF.

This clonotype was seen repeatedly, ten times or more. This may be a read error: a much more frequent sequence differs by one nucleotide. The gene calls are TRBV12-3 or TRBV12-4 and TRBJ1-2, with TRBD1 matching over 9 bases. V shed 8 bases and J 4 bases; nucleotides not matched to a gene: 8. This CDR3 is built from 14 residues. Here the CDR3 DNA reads TGTGCCAGCGGGAGCACAGGGGGCGTCTATGGCTACACCTTC. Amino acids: CASGSTGGVYGYTF.

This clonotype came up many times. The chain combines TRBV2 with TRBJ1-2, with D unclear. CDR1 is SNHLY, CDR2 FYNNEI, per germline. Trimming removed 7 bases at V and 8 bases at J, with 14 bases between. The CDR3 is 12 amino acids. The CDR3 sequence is CASTVGGWGYTF. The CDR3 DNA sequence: TGTGCCAGCACCGTGGGAGGGTGGGGCTACACCTTC.

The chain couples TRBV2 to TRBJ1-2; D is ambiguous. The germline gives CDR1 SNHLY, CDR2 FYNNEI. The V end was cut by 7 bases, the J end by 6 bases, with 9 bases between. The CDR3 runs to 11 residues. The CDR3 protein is CASNRGDGYTF. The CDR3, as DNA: TGTGCCAGCAACAGAGGAGATGGCTACACCTTC.

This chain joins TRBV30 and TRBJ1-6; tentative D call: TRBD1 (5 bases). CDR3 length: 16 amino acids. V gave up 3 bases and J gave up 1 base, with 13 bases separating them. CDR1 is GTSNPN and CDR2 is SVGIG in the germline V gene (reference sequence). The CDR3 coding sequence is TGTGCCTGGAGAACAGGTCCTGGATCCTATAATTCACCCCTCCACTTT. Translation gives CAWRTGPGSYNSPLHF.

The CDR3 DNA follows: TGTGCCAGCAGTGAAGCGCTCCGCGTCGCTCAGTTCTTC. It is translated as CASSEALRVAQFF. The chain joins TRBV2 to TRBJ2-1; D gene unclear. This CDR3 is 13 amino acids long. CDR1 and CDR2 (germline): SNHLY, FYNNEI. Trimming cost V 0 bases and J 13 bases, with 13 bases left between them.

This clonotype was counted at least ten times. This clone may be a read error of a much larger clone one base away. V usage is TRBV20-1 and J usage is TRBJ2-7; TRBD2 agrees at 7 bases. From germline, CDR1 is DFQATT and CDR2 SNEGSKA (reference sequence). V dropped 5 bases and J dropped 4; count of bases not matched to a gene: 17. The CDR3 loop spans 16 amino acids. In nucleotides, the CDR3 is TGCAGTGCTGCCCCCGCTACCGGGACTACCGGGTACGAGCAGTACTTC. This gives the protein CSAAPATGTTGYEQYF.

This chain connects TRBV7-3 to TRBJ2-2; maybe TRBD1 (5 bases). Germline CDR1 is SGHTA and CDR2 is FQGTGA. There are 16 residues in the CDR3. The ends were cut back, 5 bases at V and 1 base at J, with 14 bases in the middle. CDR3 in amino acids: CASSAQSGLNTGELFF. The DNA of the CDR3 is TGTGCCAGCAGCGCCCAATCAGGGTTGAACACCGGGGAGCTGTTTTTT.

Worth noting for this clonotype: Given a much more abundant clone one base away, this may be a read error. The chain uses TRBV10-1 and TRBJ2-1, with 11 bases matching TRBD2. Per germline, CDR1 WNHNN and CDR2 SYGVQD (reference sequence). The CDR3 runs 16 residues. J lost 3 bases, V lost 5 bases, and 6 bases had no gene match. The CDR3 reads CASSKDGTSGYNEQFF. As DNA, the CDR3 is TGCGCCAGCAGTAAAGACGGGACTAGCGGCTACAATGAGCAGTTCTTC.

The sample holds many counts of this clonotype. Here the CDR3 reads CASSLRDKNTGELFF. CDR3 bases: TGTGCCAGCAGCCTCCGGGACAAGAACACCGGGGAGCTGTTTTTT. The rearrangement joins TRBV12-3 or TRBV12-4 to TRBJ2-2, with a possible D match to TRBD1 (6 bases). The length of the CDR3 is 15 residues. Trimming left V 6 bases short and J 1 base short, with 12 bases between.

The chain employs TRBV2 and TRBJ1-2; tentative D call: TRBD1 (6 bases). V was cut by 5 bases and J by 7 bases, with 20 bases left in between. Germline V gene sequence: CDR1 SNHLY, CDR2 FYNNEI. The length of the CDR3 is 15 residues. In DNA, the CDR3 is TGTGCCAGCAGTCGTTCCCCCAGGGGTAACCTTGGCTACACCTTC. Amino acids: CASSRSPRGNLGYTF.

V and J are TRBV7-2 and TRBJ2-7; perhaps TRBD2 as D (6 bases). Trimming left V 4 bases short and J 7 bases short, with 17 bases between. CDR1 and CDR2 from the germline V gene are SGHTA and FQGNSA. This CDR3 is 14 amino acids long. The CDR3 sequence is CASSSPSRAGEQYF. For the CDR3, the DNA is TGTGCCAGCAGCTCACCGTCACGCGCGGGAGAGCAGTACTTC.

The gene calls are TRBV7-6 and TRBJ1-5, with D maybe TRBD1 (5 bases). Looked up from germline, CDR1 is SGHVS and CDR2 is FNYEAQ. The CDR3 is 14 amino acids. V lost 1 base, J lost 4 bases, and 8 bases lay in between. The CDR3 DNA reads TGTGCCAGCAGCTTAGGGGGGATTAATCAGCCCCAGCATTTT. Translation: CASSLGGINQPQHF.

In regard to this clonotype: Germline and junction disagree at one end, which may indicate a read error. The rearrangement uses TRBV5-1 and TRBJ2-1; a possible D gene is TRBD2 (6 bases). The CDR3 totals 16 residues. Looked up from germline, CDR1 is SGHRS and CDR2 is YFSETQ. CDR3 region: CASSWGVSSSYNEQFF. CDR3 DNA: TGTGCCAGCAGCTGGGGGGTCTCAAGCTCCTACAATGAGCAGTTCTTC.

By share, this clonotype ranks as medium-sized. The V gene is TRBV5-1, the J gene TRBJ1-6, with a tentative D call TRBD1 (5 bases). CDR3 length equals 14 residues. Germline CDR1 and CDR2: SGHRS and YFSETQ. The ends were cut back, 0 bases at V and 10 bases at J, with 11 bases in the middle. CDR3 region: CASSLDGGGSPLHF. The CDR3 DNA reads TGCGCCAGCAGCTTGGACGGGGGAGGGTCACCCCTCCACTTT. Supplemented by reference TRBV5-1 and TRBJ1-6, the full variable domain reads KAGVTQTPRYLIKTRGQQVTLSCSPISGHRSVSWYQQTPGQGLQFLFEYFSETQRNKGNFPGRFSGRQFSNSRSEMNVSTLELGDSALYLCASSLDGGGSPLHFGNGTRLTVT.

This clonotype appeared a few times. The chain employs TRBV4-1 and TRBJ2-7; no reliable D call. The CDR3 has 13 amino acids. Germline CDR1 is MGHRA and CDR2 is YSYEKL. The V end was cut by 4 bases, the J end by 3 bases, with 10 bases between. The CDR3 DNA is TGCGCCAGCAGCCGATCATTGGTCTACGAGCAGTACTTC. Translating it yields CASSRSLVYEQYF.

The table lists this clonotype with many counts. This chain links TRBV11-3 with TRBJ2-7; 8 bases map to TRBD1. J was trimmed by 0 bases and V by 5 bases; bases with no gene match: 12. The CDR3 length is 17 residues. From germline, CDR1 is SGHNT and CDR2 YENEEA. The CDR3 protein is CASSTRDRPHDSYEQYF. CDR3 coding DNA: TGTGCCAGCAGCACCCGGGACAGGCCACACGACTCCTACGAGCAGTACTTC.

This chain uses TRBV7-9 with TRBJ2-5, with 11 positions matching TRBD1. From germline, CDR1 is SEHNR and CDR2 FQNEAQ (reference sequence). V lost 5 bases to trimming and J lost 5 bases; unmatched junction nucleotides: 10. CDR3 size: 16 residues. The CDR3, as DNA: TGTGCCAGCAGCCCGGGGGGGACAGGGGGATTGGAGACCCAGTACTTC. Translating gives CASSPGGTGGLETQYF.

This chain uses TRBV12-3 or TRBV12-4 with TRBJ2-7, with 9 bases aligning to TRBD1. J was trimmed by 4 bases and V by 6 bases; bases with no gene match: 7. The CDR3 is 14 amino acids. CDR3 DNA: TGTGCCAGCAGCCCCGGGACAGGGACGTACGAGCAGTACTTC. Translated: CASSPGTGTYEQYF.

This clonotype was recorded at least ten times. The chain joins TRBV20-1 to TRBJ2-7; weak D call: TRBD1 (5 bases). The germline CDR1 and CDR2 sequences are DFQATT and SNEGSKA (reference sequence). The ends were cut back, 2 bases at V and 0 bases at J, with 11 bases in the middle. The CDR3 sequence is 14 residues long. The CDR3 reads CSARPRTSSYEQYF. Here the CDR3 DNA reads TGCAGTGCTAGACCCCGGACAAGCTCCTACGAGCAGTACTTC.

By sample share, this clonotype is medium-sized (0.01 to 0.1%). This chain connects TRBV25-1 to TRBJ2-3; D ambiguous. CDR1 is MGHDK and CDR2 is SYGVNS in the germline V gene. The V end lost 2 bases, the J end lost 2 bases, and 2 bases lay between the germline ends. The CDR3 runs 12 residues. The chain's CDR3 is CASSEDTDTQYF. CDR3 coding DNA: TGTGCCAGCAGTGAAGACACAGATACGCAGTATTTT.

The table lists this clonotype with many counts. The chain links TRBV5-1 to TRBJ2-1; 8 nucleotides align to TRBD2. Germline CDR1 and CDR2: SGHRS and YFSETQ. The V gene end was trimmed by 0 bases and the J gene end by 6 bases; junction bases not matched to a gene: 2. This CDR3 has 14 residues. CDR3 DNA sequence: TGCGCCAGCAGCTTGGAAGCGGGGGTCAATGAGCAGTTCTTC. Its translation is CASSLEAGVNEQFF.